The 2 T cell receptor beta chains given below trace back to one sample, sequenced in a study of T cell responses to AZD1222 COVID-19 vaccine. Sequencing was performed with immunoSEQ multiplex PCR; in TCRdb, only in-frame clones are kept and a portion is missing. The table shows around 140,000 clones, with 92% occurring only once. The sequencing used peripheral blood, collected on day 0 of AZD1222 vaccination. These receptors originate from an adult in good health.

V is TRBV6-6 and J is TRBJ1-2, with TRBD1 matching 7 bases. Germline trimming cut 7 bases from V and 4 bases from J; bases unmatched to any gene: 9. This CDR3 spans 14 amino acids. From germline, CDR1 is MNHNY and CDR2 SVGAGI (reference sequence). CDR3 amino acids: CASTYGAGGYGYTF. CDR3 bases: TGTGCCAGCACCTACGGGGCAGGGGGCTATGGCTACACCTTC.

This chain links TRBV9 with TRBJ2-5, with 12 positions matching TRBD2. CDR3 size: 15 residues. V trimming: 1 base; J trimming: 4 bases; junction bases outside the gene matches: 2. Germline CDR1 SGDLS, CDR2 YYNGEE. The CDR3 nucleotides are TGTGCCAGCAGCGTATCGGGACTAGCGGGAGAGACCCAGTACTTC. Translation gives CASSVSGLAGETQYF.